What follows are 13 T cell receptor beta chains derived from one specimen sequenced in a study of T cells in localized non-small cell lung cancer. The assay was immunoSEQ multiplex PCR, and TCRdb's table has in-frame clones only and misses some. The top ten clones hold around 16% of a sample with 2,000 to 3,000 clones, 35% to 55% of them seen once. This specimen was lung tumor tissue, taken before any cancer treatment. The receptors were sampled from a woman aged 40-75 years with stage II squamous cell lung carcinoma.

The rearrangement links TRBV15 to TRBJ2-5; TRBD2 matches 13 bases. This CDR3 region has 16 residues. J lost 4 bases, V lost 2 bases, and 4 bases had no gene match. Germline values: CDR1 LNHNV, CDR2 YYDKDF (reference sequence). The chain's CDR3 is CATSRFGLAGVETQYF. The CDR3 DNA sequence: TGTGCCACCAGCAGATTCGGACTAGCGGGAGTAGAGACCCAGTACTTC.

The chain combines TRBV10-2 with TRBJ1-1; D not resolved. The CDR3 runs to 13 residues. Germline values: CDR1 WSHSY, CDR2 SAAADI. The germline V and J ends were trimmed by 10 bases and 1 base, with 13 bases remaining between them. In nucleotides, the CDR3 is TGCGCCACTTCGGTAGGCTGGAACACTGAAGCTTTCTTT. Translating gives CATSVGWNTEAFF.

The chain links TRBV6-8 to TRBJ2-7, with TRBD2 matching 8 bases. The V and J ends lost 0 bases and 4 bases, in that order; junction bases with no gene match: 5. The CDR3 sequence is 15 residues long. The germline CDR1 and CDR2 sequences are MNHGY and SAAAGT. In DNA, the CDR3 is TGTGCCAGCAGTTACTCGGAGCGGGAGTGGTACGAGCAGTACTTC. Its protein product is CASSYSEREWYEQYF.

The chain couples TRBV18 to TRBJ1-1; no firm D call. Germline CDR1 and CDR2: KGHSH and LQKENI. The CDR3 totals 13 residues. Trimming cost V 2 bases and J 4 bases, with 8 bases left between them. This CDR3 is CASSPERATEAFF. DNA of the CDR3: TGTGCCAGCTCACCAGAGAGGGCCACTGAAGCTTTCTTT.

V and J are TRBV28 and TRBJ1-4, with D unclear. The CDR3 has 12 amino acids. The V end lost 6 bases, the J end lost 7 bases, and 9 bases lay between the germline ends. The germline V gene has CDR1 MDHEN and CDR2 SYDVKM. As DNA, the CDR3 is TGTGCCAGCAGAGAAGCGGGTGAAAAACTGTTTTTT. Protein sequence: CASREAGEKLFF.

This chain links TRBV29-1 with TRBJ1-1; D remains ambiguous. Trimming took 4 bases from V and 5 from J, leaving 14 bases between them. The CDR3 has 13 residues. Per germline, CDR1 SQVTM and CDR2 ANQGSEA. CDR3 DNA: TGCAGCGTTGTTGGGGTGGTGGGGACTGAAGCTTTCTTT. This encodes CSVVGVVGTEAFF. Combining the CDR3 with reference TRBV29-1 and TRBJ1-1 gives the whole variable domain SAVISQKPSRDICQRGTSLTIQCQVDSQVTMMFWYRQQPGQSLTLIATANQGSEATYESGFVIDKFPISRPNLTFSTLTVSNMSPEDSSIYLCSVVGVVGTEAFFGQGTRLTVV.

V gene TRBV28 combines with J gene TRBJ1-2; 7 bases fit TRBD1. Germline assignment: CDR1 MDHEN and CDR2 SYDVKM. The CDR3 is made up of 13 amino acids. V shed 3 bases, J shed 8 bases, and the junction held 6 bases outside the gene matches. CDR3 nucleotides: TGTGCCAGCAGTTTGACAGGGCAGCGGGGCTACACCTTC. It translates to CASSLTGQRGYTF.

This clone was detected only a few times. The chain combines TRBV7-7 with TRBJ2-2; 12 bases agree with TRBD2. Looked up from germline, CDR1 is SSHAT and CDR2 is FNYEAQ (reference sequence). The V gene end was trimmed by 5 bases and the J gene end by 5 bases; junction bases not matched to a gene: 15. This CDR3 region has 19 residues. The CDR3 reads CASSQGGSLAGGPTGELFF. In DNA, the CDR3 is TGTGCCAGCAGCCAAGGGGGATCTCTAGCGGGAGGGCCTACCGGGGAGCTGTTTTTT.

This clone was seen a few times. V is TRBV11-3 and J is TRBJ2-2; 8 bases are shared with TRBD1. Germline CDR1 SGHNT, CDR2 YENEEA. The CDR3 runs to 16 residues. Trimming removed 5 bases from V and 1 base from J; junction bases left unmatched: 6. The CDR3 coding sequence is TGTGCCAGCAGCATCCCGGGACAGGAGAACACCGGGGAGCTGTTTTTT. Translated: CASSIPGQENTGELFF.

The V call is TRBV5-1, the J call TRBJ2-5; 8 bases agree with TRBD2. J lost 5 bases, V lost 4 bases, and 10 bases had no gene match. This CDR3 is 15 amino acids long. In germline, CDR1 is SGHRS, CDR2 YFSETQ. CDR3 protein: CASSVDGGGSETQYF. CDR3 sequence (DNA): TGCGCCAGCAGCGTAGACGGGGGGGGTTCGGAGACCCAGTACTTC.

The CDR3 sequence is CASSPKIWGDTQYF. In DNA form, the CDR3 reads TGTGCCAGCAGCCCCAAGATCTGGGGAGATACGCAGTATTTT. The chain joins TRBV14 to TRBJ2-3; D remains unclear. Trimming cost V 4 bases and J 5 bases, with 13 bases left between them. The CDR3 runs to 14 residues. CDR1 and CDR2 from the germline V gene are SGHDN and FVKESK. The whole variable domain, filled in from reference TRBV14 and TRBJ2-3, reads EAGVTQFPSHSVIEKGQTVTLRCDPISGHDNLYWYRRVMGKEIKFLLHFVKESKQDESGMPNNRFLAERTGGTYSTLKVQPAELEDSGVYFCASSPKIWGDTQYFGPGTRLTVL.

The chain employs TRBV6-8 and TRBJ2-5; D remains unclear. Per germline, CDR1 MNHGY and CDR2 SAAAGT. The V gene lost 5 bases and the J gene lost 5 bases, with 9 bases spanning the gap. CDR3 length: 12 residues. The CDR3 sequence: CASSAAEETQYF. In DNA form, the CDR3 reads TGTGCCAGCAGTGCTGCTGAGGAGACCCAGTACTTC.

The V gene is TRBV4-1, the J gene TRBJ1-6; no definite D call. Germline CDR1 MGHRA, CDR2 YSYEKL. V was shortened by 4 bases and J by 0 bases, with 13 bases between the two germline ends. The CDR3 has 17 residues. The CDR3 DNA sequence: TGCGCCAGCAGCCGCGAATCACAGAGCTCCTATAATTCACCCCTCCACTTT. Its protein is CASSRESQSSYNSPLHF.